This T cell receptor beta chain appears in the sequencing data of a study of shared clonotypes between healthy human individuals. Study as a whole: Per-donor plates numbered three CD4 naive, three CD4 memory, two CD8 naive and one CD8 memory.

In germline, CDR1 is SGHRS, CDR2 YFSETQ. V lost 0 bases, J lost 0 bases, and 16 bases lay in between. This CDR3 is 17 amino acids long. Assay execution took place at the deep level. Profiling relied on immunoSEQ multiplex PCR, and the TCRdb table lists in-frame clones only, not all of them. The table lists a few million clones, 90% to 95% of them singletons. Sample: naive CD4+ T cells sorted from blood. Subset reported: CD45RA+ positively selected. The clonotype was recovered from a man aged 18-30 years in good health. The chain uses TRBV5-1 and TRBJ2-7; unclear D gene. CDR3 protein: CASSLELGRPSSYEQYF. The CDR3 region has the DNA TGCGCCAGCAGCTTGGAGTTAGGCCGCCCAAGCTCCTACGAGCAGTACTTC.